These 31 T cell receptor beta chains were sequenced from one sample in a study of T cell changes during pregnancy in multiple sclerosis. The assay was immunoSEQ multiplex PCR, and TCRdb's table has in-frame clones only and misses some. The data hold around 30,000 clones, with 80% to 90% observed a single time. Sample: CD8+ T cells from peripheral blood mononuclear cells, taken in the second trimester of pregnancy. These receptors originate from a female donor with multiple sclerosis, enrolled in a pregnancy study.

The chain recombines TRBV7-9 with TRBJ1-5; D might be TRBD1 (6 bases). Germline CDR1 and CDR2: SEHNR and FQNEAQ (reference sequence). V lost 6 bases and J lost 7, with 16 bases in between. This CDR3 region has 14 residues. CDR3 region: CASSFTGQGQPQHF. CDR3 coding DNA: TGTGCCAGCAGTTTTACAGGGCAGGGGCAGCCCCAGCATTTT.

V is TRBV6-5 and J is TRBJ2-2, with 7 bases matching TRBD2. The CDR3 sequence is 15 residues long. Germline loops: CDR1 MNHEY, CDR2 SVGAGI. After removal of 4 bases from V and 7 bases from J, the junction contained 9 bases not matched to a gene. Here the CDR3 DNA reads TGTGCCAGCAGTTCTATGGCGGGAGAAGACGGGGAGCTGTTTTTT. Translation gives CASSSMAGEDGELFF.

V is TRBV28 and J is TRBJ2-7, with 11 bases fitting TRBD2. The CDR3 runs 15 residues. The V segment lost 8 bases and the J segment 2 bases; nucleotides outside the gene matches: 8. Germline CDR1 and CDR2: MDHEN and SYDVKM. For the CDR3, the DNA is TGTGCCAGCGAAACCCCGACTAGCGGGACCTACGAGCAGTACTTC. It encodes CASETPTSGTYEQYF. The full variable domain, in which reference TRBV28 and TRBJ2-7 provide the parts outside the CDR3, is DVKVTQSSRYLVKRTGEKVFLECVQDMDHENMFWYRQDPGLGLRLIYFSYDVKMKEKGDIPEGYSVSREKKERFSLILESASTNQTSMYLCASETPTSGTYEQYFGPGTRLTVT.

CDR3 sequence reads: CASSLDRGDTEAFF. CDR3 bases: TGCGCCAGCAGCTTAGACAGGGGCGACACTGAAGCTTTCTTT. This chain joins TRBV5-1 and TRBJ1-1; TRBD1 matches at 8 bases. The CDR3 runs to 14 residues. After removal of 2 bases from V and 3 bases from J, the junction contained 3 bases not matched to a gene. Germline V gene data show CDR1 as SGHRS and CDR2 as YFSETQ.

The chain is built from TRBV6-1 and TRBJ1-2, with D hard to call. The CDR3 extends over 13 amino acids. Germline lookup yields CDR1 MNHNS and CDR2 SASEGT. Trimming shortened V by 2 bases and J by 5 bases, and 9 bases separated the two germline ends. The CDR3 reads CASSEFTDYGYTF. The CDR3 coding sequence is TGTGCCAGCAGTGAATTCACTGATTATGGCTACACCTTC.

The chain uses TRBV7-9 and TRBJ2-1, with 8 bases lining up with TRBD1. Germline V gene sequence: CDR1 SEHNR, CDR2 FQNEAQ (reference sequence). V lost 2 bases, J lost 8 bases, and 8 bases stayed unmatched. This CDR3 is built from 15 residues. CDR3 coding DNA: TGTGCCAGCAGCTTAAGCAGGGGGCTGTTGTATGAGCAGTTCTTC. Encoded protein: CASSLSRGLLYEQFF. The whole variable domain, remainder taken from reference TRBV7-9 and TRBJ2-1, is DTGVSQNPRHKITKRGQNVTFRCDPISEHNRLYWYRQTLGQGPEFLTYFQNEAQLEKSRLLSDRFSAERPKGSFSTLEIQRTEQGDSAMYLCASSLSRGLLYEQFFGPGTRLTVL.

This clone has a single count. The V and J genes are TRBV19 and TRBJ1-1, with a weak D call TRBD1 (5 bases). V was pared by 7 bases and J by 0 bases, with 15 bases between. This CDR3 has 15 residues. The germline V gene has CDR1 LNHDA and CDR2 SQIVND (reference sequence). The CDR3 bases are TGTGCCAGTACCCAGGCCCGACAGATGAACACTGAAGCTTTCTTT. Translation gives CASTQARQMNTEAFF.

This sequence joins TRBV7-9 and TRBJ1-1; D gene ambiguous. Trimming shortened V by 5 bases and J by 0 bases, and 19 bases separated the two germline ends. CDR1 is SEHNR and CDR2 is FQNEAQ in the germline V gene (reference sequence). The CDR3 is 17 residues long. CDR3 nucleotides: TGTGCCAGCAGCACATACCGGGTCAGTATCATGAACACTGAAGCTTTCTTT. It specifies CASSTYRVSIMNTEAFF.

The V and J genes are TRBV5-6 and TRBJ2-3, with D tentatively TRBD2 (6 bases). Germline CDR1 reads SGHDT; CDR2 reads YYEEEE. V shed 4 bases and J shed 1 base, with 19 bases lying between them. This CDR3 has 17 residues. The CDR3 DNA sequence: TGTGCCAGCAGCCGAAATAGGCTAGCGCTGGGCACAGATACGCAGTATTTT. Translating gives CASSRNRLALGTDTQYF.

The genes are TRBV2 and TRBJ1-1; D may be TRBD1 (5 bases). This CDR3 comprises 17 residues. Germline V CDR1 and CDR2: SNHLY, FYNNEI. Trimming pared 2 bases from V and 7 bases from J, leaving 23 bases between. CDR3 nucleotides: TGTGCCAGCAGTGAAAGACTAGCCCCGGGACGAAATAGTGAAGCTTTCTTT. Its translation is CASSERLAPGRNSEAFF.

CDR3 amino acids: CASSDHRRFTDTQYF. CDR3 nucleotides: TGTGCCAGCAGTGACCACAGGAGATTCACAGATACGCAGTATTTT. The chain joins TRBV6-4 to TRBJ2-3, with D possibly being TRBD1 (5 bases). Germline V gives CDR1 MRHNA, CDR2 SNTAGT. The CDR3 is 15 residues long. The V gene lost 2 bases and the J gene lost 2 bases, with 11 bases spanning the gap.

The chain is built from TRBV28 and TRBJ1-2; no clear D. Germline loops: CDR1 MDHEN, CDR2 SYDVKM. V lost 4 bases and J lost 6, with 15 bases in between. The CDR3 contains 14 residues. The CDR3 nucleotides read TGTGCCAGCAGTTCCCCCCCGGGTCGTCATGGCTACACCTTC. It translates to CASSSPPGRHGYTF.

In DNA, the CDR3 is TGTGCCAGCAGCTCCGGGAGGGGGTACACTGAAGCTTTCTTT. Its protein product is CASSSGRGYTEAFF. The chain has TRBV7-9 and TRBJ1-1; D possibly corresponds to TRBD1 (6 bases). CDR3 length: 14 amino acids. Germline CDR1 reads SEHNR; CDR2 reads FQNEAQ (reference sequence). Trimming stripped 4 bases from V and 3 bases from J, with 12 bases between.

The J gene is TRBJ2-1, the V gene TRBV27, with 13 bases lining up with TRBD2. The CDR3 runs 14 residues. Per germline, CDR1 MNHEY and CDR2 SMNVEV (reference sequence). Trimming took 7 bases from V and 5 from J; bases not matched to a gene: 2. The CDR3 nucleotides read TGTGCCAGCACCGGACTAGCGGGAGACAATGAGCAGTTCTTC. It specifies CASTGLAGDNEQFF.

The rearrangement joins TRBV5-1 to TRBJ1-1, with D maybe TRBD1 (6 bases). CDR3 length equals 15 residues. Germline lookup yields CDR1 SGHRS and CDR2 YFSETQ. V dropped 4 bases and J dropped 0 bases, with 13 bases sitting between them. CDR3 in DNA: TGCGCCAGCAGCCCCGGACAGATCATGAACACTGAAGCTTTCTTT. Its translation is CASSPGQIMNTEAFF.

The rearrangement joins TRBV27 to TRBJ2-1, with TRBD2 identical over 9 bases. Germline CDR1 and CDR2: MNHEY and SMNVEV (reference sequence). The V gene end was trimmed by 6 bases and the J gene end by 2 bases; junction bases not matched to a gene: 5. This CDR3 has 15 amino acids. CDR3 region: CASRSGLAPYNEQFF. The CDR3 DNA is TGTGCCAGCAGATCCGGACTAGCGCCCTACAATGAGCAGTTCTTC.

The chain has TRBV2 and TRBJ2-1, with TRBD2 matching over 16 bases. The V and J ends lost 10 bases and 0 bases, in that order; junction bases with no gene match: 12. The CDR3 consists of 19 residues. Germline loops: CDR1 SNHLY, CDR2 FYNNEI. This CDR3 is CAKVEPGLAGGGSYNEQFF. CDR3 nucleotide sequence: TGTGCCAAGGTAGAACCGGGACTAGCGGGGGGGGGCTCCTACAATGAGCAGTTCTTC.

This CDR3 is CASSVGQNPGNTIYF. CDR3 DNA: TGTGCCAGCAGCGTGGGGCAGAACCCTGGAAACACCATATATTTT. The chain uses TRBV9 and TRBJ1-3; D possibly corresponds to TRBD1 (5 bases). This CDR3 has 15 residues. V was cut by 2 bases and J by 2 bases, with 11 bases left in between. From germline, CDR1 is SGDLS and CDR2 YYNGEE.

The chain joins TRBV27 to TRBJ2-3; 8 bases map to TRBD2. This CDR3 region has 17 residues. Per germline, CDR1 MNHEY and CDR2 SMNVEV (reference sequence). Trimming took 1 base from V and 0 from J; bases not matched to a gene: 6. The CDR3 bases are TGTGCCAGCAGTTTATTATGGAGCGGGGGAAGCACAGATACGCAGTATTTT. This sequence encodes CASSLLWSGGSTDTQYF.

The chain's CDR3 is CASSLGTGPEKLFF. For the CDR3, the DNA is TGTGCCAGCAGCTTAGGGACAGGACCAGAAAAACTGTTTTTT. The gene calls are TRBV7-6 and TRBJ1-4, with 7 bases matching TRBD1. V dropped 1 base and J dropped 8; count of bases not matched to a gene: 4. CDR1 SGHVS and CDR2 FNYEAQ come from the germline V gene. This CDR3 spans 14 amino acids.

This chain uses TRBV15 with TRBJ1-1, with D tentatively TRBD1 (5 bases). CDR1 LNHNV and CDR2 YYDKDF come from the germline V gene (reference sequence). V lost 3 bases, J lost 5 bases, and 10 bases lay in between. The CDR3 loop spans 13 amino acids. The CDR3 sequence: CATSSRGRTEAFF. Written as DNA, the CDR3 is TGTGCCACCAGCAGCCGGGGGAGGACTGAAGCTTTCTTT. The entire variable domain, with the rest obtained from reference TRBV15 and TRBJ1-1, is as follows: DAMVIQNPRYQVTQFGKPVTLSCSQTLNHNVMYWYQQKSSQAPKLLFHYYDKDFNNEADTPDNFQSRRPNTSFCFLDIRSPGLGDTAMYLCATSSRGRTEAFFGQGTRLTVV.

The CDR3 nucleotides are TGCAGCGTTGAAGTTGGGAATCGGGGGGCCTTTGAGCAGTTCTTC. Protein: CSVEVGNRGAFEQFF. J is TRBJ2-1 and V is TRBV29-1; D possibly corresponds to TRBD2 (7 bases). Germline CDR1 and CDR2: SQVTM and ANQGSEA. Trimming took off 1 base at V and 9 bases at J, with 19 bases between the two ends. The CDR3 is made up of 15 amino acids.

V and J are TRBV27 and TRBJ1-2, with D perhaps matching TRBD1 (6 bases). Germline V gene data show CDR1 as MNHEY and CDR2 as SMNVEV (reference sequence). This CDR3 comprises 13 residues. Trimming left V 8 bases short and J 4 bases short, with 14 bases between. CDR3 in amino acids: CASSYSQGYGYTF. The CDR3 DNA sequence: TGTGCCAGCTCCTACTCACAGGGCTATGGCTACACCTTC.

A single count supports this clone. The chain carries TRBV5-5 and TRBJ2-7; TRBD2 matches 7 bases. CDR3 length: 16 amino acids. Germline loops: CDR1 SGHKS, CDR2 YYEKEE (reference sequence). Germline trimming cut 0 bases from V and 4 bases from J; bases unmatched to any gene: 10. CDR3 loop: CASSLAWRESHYEQYF. The CDR3 coding sequence is TGTGCCAGCAGCTTGGCCTGGCGGGAGTCACATTACGAGCAGTACTTC.

The chain carries TRBV18 and TRBJ2-5; the match to TRBD1 covers 9 bases. Germline values: CDR1 KGHSH, CDR2 LQKENI. The CDR3 contains 13 residues. V shed 8 bases, J shed 4 bases, and the junction held 5 bases outside the gene matches. This CDR3 reads CASETGGLETQYF. CDR3 in DNA: TGTGCCAGCGAAACAGGGGGCTTAGAGACCCAGTACTTC. Looking up the rest from reference TRBV18 and TRBJ2-5 gives the full variable domain: NAGVMQNPRHLVRRRGQEARLRCSPMKGHSHVYWYRQLPEEGLKFMVYLQKENIIDESGMPKERFSAEFPKEGPSILRIQQVVRGDSAAYFCASETGGLETQYFGPGTRLLVL.

This chain connects TRBV27 to TRBJ2-1; 7 bases match TRBD1. The ends lost 5 bases at V and 1 base at J; junction bases unmatched: 8. The CDR3 consists of 16 residues. The V gene's germline CDR1 is MNHEY and CDR2 SMNVEV (reference sequence). Here the CDR3 reads CASSPHPGQSYNEQFF. CDR3 bases: TGTGCCAGCAGTCCACACCCGGGACAGTCCTACAATGAGCAGTTCTTC.

The chain links TRBV6-1 to TRBJ2-1; possible D gene TRBD2, 5 bases. The CDR3 length is 14 residues. The V gene lost 0 bases and the J gene lost 8 bases, with 11 bases spanning the gap. Germline CDR1 and CDR2: MNHNS and SASEGT. CDR3 residues: CASSEASGIDEQFF. CDR3 nucleotide sequence: TGTGCCAGCAGTGAAGCTTCGGGGATCGATGAGCAGTTCTTC.

V gene TRBV7-3 combines with J gene TRBJ2-1; D might be TRBD2 (6 bases). CDR1 is SGHTA, CDR2 FQGTGA, per germline. Trimming removed 6 bases at V and 4 bases at J, with 13 bases between. The length of the CDR3 is 14 residues. CDR3 coding DNA: TGTGCCAGCAGTTGGGGAGGAGGATACAATGAGCAGTTCTTC. Encoded protein: CASSWGGGYNEQFF.

This chain links TRBV4-1 with TRBJ2-3; 9 nucleotides align to TRBD1. The V gene's germline CDR1 is MGHRA and CDR2 YSYEKL. J lost 1 base, V lost 0 bases, and 17 bases had no gene match. The CDR3 runs to 21 residues. The CDR3 DNA reads as TGCGCCAGCAGCCAAGAGGAGTGGTCGACAGGGGGAGACTACGGCACAGATACGCAGTATTTT. Protein sequence: CASSQEEWSTGGDYGTDTQYF.

V usage is TRBV18 and J usage is TRBJ1-3; no reliable D call. This CDR3 contains 14 residues. Germline CDR1 and CDR2: KGHSH and LQKENI. The germline V and J ends were trimmed by 4 bases and 0 bases, with 7 bases remaining between them. The CDR3 DNA sequence: TGTGCCAGCTCACTACAAAGCTCTGGAAACACCATATATTTT. It is translated as CASSLQSSGNTIYF.

This clone appeared a few times. The chain's CDR3 is CASSPTGLRREDYGYTF. In DNA form, the CDR3 reads TGTGCCAGCAGCCCCACGGGACTGCGAAGGGAGGACTATGGCTACACCTTC. The chain is built from TRBV7-9 and TRBJ1-2, with D tentatively TRBD1 (5 bases). CDR1 and CDR2 (germline): SEHNR, FQNEAQ (reference sequence). The CDR3 spans 17 residues. The V gene lost 5 bases and the J gene lost 3 bases, with 22 bases spanning the gap. Full variable domain (missing parts from reference TRBV7-9 and TRBJ1-2): DTGVSQNPRHKITKRGQNVTFRCDPISEHNRLYWYRQTLGQGPEFLTYFQNEAQLEKSRLLSDRFSAERPKGSFSTLEIQRTEQGDSAMYLCASSPTGLRREDYGYTFGSGTRLTVV.